This T cell receptor (beta chain) was sequenced in a study of cytomegalovirus exposure and HLA in healthy donors. Study-level points and caveats: In vitro checks showed that a few CMV-associated chains really do target CMV antigens. A later analysis appeared to link common viral pathogens to several of the most significant clusters.

PCR amplification relied on 60 Vbeta primers (plus 13 Jbeta primers). Using immunoSEQ multiplex PCR, the repertoire was profiled, and TCRdb retains in-frame clones only, with some absent. The sample lists 200,000 to 250,000 clones; 85% were seen once. Turning to this clone: As yet, its antigen is unknown.

The TCR comes from a human donor in good health. The sample was PBMCs.

The CDR3 sequence: CASSPRTAYFNQPQHF. Written as DNA, the CDR3 is TGTGCCAGTAGTCCCCGGACAGCTTATTTCAATCAGCCCCAGCATTTT. J is TRBJ1-5 and V is TRBV19, with D possibly TRBD1 on 6 matching bases. Germline V CDR1 and CDR2: LNHDA, SQIVND (reference sequence). This CDR3 contains 16 residues. V was cut by 5 bases and J by 3 bases, with 17 bases left in between.